This TCR beta chain comes out of a study of blood T cell repertoires in COVID-19. The CDR3 has 14 amino acids. Germline V gives CDR1 KGHDR, CDR2 SFDVKD. Trimming cost V 5 bases and J 8 bases; bases outside gene matches: 6. The cohort comprised adults aged roughly 18 to 95 years residing in 24 US areas. Participants' own reports of clinical history determined their cohort assignment. TCRdb's copy holds only in-frame clones and misses some; the assay was immunoSEQ multiplex PCR. Among 150,000 to 200,000 clones, around 84% were seen once, and the ten largest hold 6%. The source of this sequence is a man aged 40-50 years who had recovered from COVID-19. V and J are TRBV24-1 and TRBJ1-2; 11 bases agree with TRBD1. Source material: PBMCs or T cells enriched from blood (not recorded which). The CDR3 here is CATSAADRGQGYTF. The CDR3 nucleotides read TGTGCCACCAGTGCCGCGGACAGGGGGCAAGGCTACACCTTC.